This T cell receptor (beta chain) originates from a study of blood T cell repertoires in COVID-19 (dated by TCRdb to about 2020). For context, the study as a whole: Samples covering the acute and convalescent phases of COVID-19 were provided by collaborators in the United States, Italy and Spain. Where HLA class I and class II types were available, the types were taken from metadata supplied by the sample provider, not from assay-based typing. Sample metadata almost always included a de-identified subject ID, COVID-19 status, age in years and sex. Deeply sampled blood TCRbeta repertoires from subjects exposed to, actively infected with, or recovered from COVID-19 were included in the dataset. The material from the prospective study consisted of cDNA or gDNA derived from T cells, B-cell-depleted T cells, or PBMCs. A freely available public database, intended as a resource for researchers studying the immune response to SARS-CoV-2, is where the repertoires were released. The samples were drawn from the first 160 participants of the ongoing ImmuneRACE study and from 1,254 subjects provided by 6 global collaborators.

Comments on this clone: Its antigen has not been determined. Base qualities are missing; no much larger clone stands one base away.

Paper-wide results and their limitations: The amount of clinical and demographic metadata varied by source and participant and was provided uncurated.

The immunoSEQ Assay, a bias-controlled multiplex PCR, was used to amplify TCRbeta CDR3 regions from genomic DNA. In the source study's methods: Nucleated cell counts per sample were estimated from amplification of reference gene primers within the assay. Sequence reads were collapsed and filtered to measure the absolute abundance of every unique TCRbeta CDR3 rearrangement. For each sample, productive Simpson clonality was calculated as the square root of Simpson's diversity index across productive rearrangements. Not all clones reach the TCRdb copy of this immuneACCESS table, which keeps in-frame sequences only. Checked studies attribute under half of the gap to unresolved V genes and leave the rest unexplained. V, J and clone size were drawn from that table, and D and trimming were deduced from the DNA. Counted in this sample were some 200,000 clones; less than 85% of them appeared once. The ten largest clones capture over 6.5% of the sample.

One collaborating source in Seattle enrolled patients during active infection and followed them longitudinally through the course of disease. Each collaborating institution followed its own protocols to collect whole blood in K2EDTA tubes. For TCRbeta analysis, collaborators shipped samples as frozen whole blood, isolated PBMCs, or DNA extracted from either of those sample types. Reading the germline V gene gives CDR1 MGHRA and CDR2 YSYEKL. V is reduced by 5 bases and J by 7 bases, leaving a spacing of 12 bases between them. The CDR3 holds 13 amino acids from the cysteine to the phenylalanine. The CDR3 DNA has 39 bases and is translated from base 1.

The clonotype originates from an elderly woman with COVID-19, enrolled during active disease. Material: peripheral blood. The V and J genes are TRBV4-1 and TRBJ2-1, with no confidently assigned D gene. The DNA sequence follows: TGCGCCAGCAGCTCCCGTTTGAGGAATGAGCAGTTCTTC. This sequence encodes CASSSRLRNEQFF.